This is a list of T cell receptor beta chains from one sample in a study of blood T cells in healthy people across ages. MiXCR, applied by TCRdb to the 5' RACE reads, yields one record per CDR3 protein. Found here are about 1.5 million distinct CDR3 sequences, roughly 40% of them singletons; the top ten hold under 8%. The sample taken for sequencing was blood. All receptors derive from a woman younger than 35 in good health. Both conserved end residues are part of each CDR3. A D gene is named only where the DNA matches it firmly. Only some rows state a clone size, as once, few, many or a class for expanded clones.

j_gene: TRBJ1-5; abundance: NA; d_gene: NA; v_gene: TRBV30; CDR3nt: TGTGCCTGGAGTGAACTGAGGGGGTACAATCAGCCCCAGCATTTT; CDR3aa: CAWSELRGYNQPQHF
j_gene: TRBJ1-4; abundance: NA; d_gene: NA; v_gene: TRBV12-3/TRBV12-4; CDR3nt: TGTGCCAGCAGTGCTACCGGGACTCTGAGCGAAAAACTGTTTTTT; CDR3aa: CASSATGTLSEKLFF
j_gene: TRBJ2-7; abundance: few; d_gene: NA; v_gene: TRBV5-5; CDR3nt: TGTGCCAGCAGCTTGGTTCCTGGACAGAAAAAGACTAGAATCTACGAGCAGTACTTC; CDR3aa: CASSLVPGQKKTRIYEQYF
j_gene: TRBJ1-4; abundance: NA; d_gene: NA; v_gene: TRBV25-1; CDR3nt: TGTGCCAGCAGTGGCCTTGGGGCTAATGAAAAACTGTTTTTT; CDR3aa: CASSGLGANEKLFF
j_gene: TRBJ2-5; abundance: few; d_gene: NA; v_gene: TRBV4-1; CDR3nt: TGCGCCAGCAGCCAAGCTAGCCTGAGTGTCCAAGAGACCCAGTACTTC; CDR3aa: CASSQASLSVQETQYF
j_gene: TRBJ1-2; abundance: NA; d_gene: TRBD1; v_gene: TRBV12-3/TRBV12-4; CDR3nt: TGTGCCAGCAGTCCCCGACAGGGGGCGGGTGGCTACACCTTC; CDR3aa: CASSPRQGAGGYTF
j_gene: TRBJ1-2; abundance: NA; d_gene: NA; v_gene: TRBV4-1; CDR3nt: TGCGCCAGCAGCCAAGATCTCGGGACCGCTGGCTACACCTTC; CDR3aa: CASSQDLGTAGYTF
j_gene: TRBJ1-2; abundance: NA; d_gene: NA; v_gene: TRBV11-2; CDR3nt: TGTGCCAGCAGCTCTCTCTTGGGCTATGGCTACACCTTC; CDR3aa: CASSSLLGYGYTF
j_gene: TRBJ1-4; abundance: NA; d_gene: NA; v_gene: TRBV3-1; CDR3nt: TGTGCCAGCAGCCTGGGGACGTGGGGAGATCGTGAAAAACTGTTTTTT; CDR3aa: CASSLGTWGDREKLFF
j_gene: TRBJ2-1; abundance: NA; d_gene: NA; v_gene: TRBV4-1; CDR3nt: TGCGCCAGCAGCCAAGAAGGGACGGGGATCCCGGGGGAGCAGTTCTTC; CDR3aa: CASSQEGTGIPGEQFF
j_gene: TRBJ2-7; abundance: NA; d_gene: NA; v_gene: TRBV7-7; CDR3nt: TGTGCTAGCAGCTTACGTCGCAGGGACGAGCAGTACTTC; CDR3aa: CASSLRRRDEQYF
j_gene: TRBJ2-5; abundance: many; d_gene: NA; v_gene: TRBV20-1; CDR3nt: TGCAGTGCTAGCGACAGAAGCTGGTACCAAGAGACCCAGTACTTC; CDR3aa: CSASDRSWYQETQYF
j_gene: TRBJ1-4; abundance: few; d_gene: TRBD1; v_gene: TRBV5-1; CDR3nt: TGCGCCAGCAGCGCGACAGGGATGAATGAAAAACTGTTTTTT; CDR3aa: CASSATGMNEKLFF
j_gene: TRBJ1-2; abundance: NA; d_gene: NA; v_gene: TRBV7-8; CDR3nt: TGTGCCAGCAGCTTAGCGTATCGGGAGAACTATGGCTACACCTTC; CDR3aa: CASSLAYRENYGYTF
j_gene: TRBJ2-7; abundance: NA; d_gene: TRBD1; v_gene: TRBV5-1; CDR3nt: TGCGCCAGCAGCCTAAGGGACAGCCTCATGGGGGAGCAGTACTTC; CDR3aa: CASSLRDSLMGEQYF
j_gene: TRBJ2-1; abundance: NA; d_gene: NA; v_gene: TRBV20-1; CDR3nt: TGCAGGGTTACCGGGACTGACAATGAGCAGTTCTTC; CDR3aa: CRVTGTDNEQFF
j_gene: TRBJ1-1; abundance: NA; d_gene: NA; v_gene: TRBV27; CDR3nt: TGTGCCAGCAGTGTTGGGGCGGGATCTGAAGCTTTCTTT; CDR3aa: CASSVGAGSEAFF
j_gene: TRBJ1-1; abundance: NA; d_gene: NA; v_gene: TRBV20-1; CDR3nt: TGCAGTGCTAGAGATTTCTCGAAAGGAGCAGCTTTCTTT; CDR3aa: CSARDFSKGAAFF
j_gene: TRBJ2-6; abundance: NA; d_gene: NA; v_gene: TRBV30; CDR3nt: TGTGCCTGGAGTAGGAGTTCTGGGGCCAACGTCCTGACTTTC; CDR3aa: CAWSRSSGANVLTF
j_gene: TRBJ2-7; abundance: NA; d_gene: NA; v_gene: TRBV7-2; CDR3nt: TGTGCCAGCAGCCCGCAACCGACTAGTTCCTACGAGCAGTACTTC; CDR3aa: CASSPQPTSSYEQYF
j_gene: TRBJ2-1; abundance: few; d_gene: TRBD1; v_gene: TRBV29-1; CDR3nt: TGCAGCCTAAGGGACAGGGTGGCATACAATGAGCAGTTCTTC; CDR3aa: CSLRDRVAYNEQFF
j_gene: TRBJ1-5; abundance: NA; d_gene: NA; v_gene: TRBV7-8; CDR3nt: TGTGCCAGCAGCTTAGCGAGCCTGAATCAGCCCCAGCATTTT; CDR3aa: CASSLASLNQPQHF
j_gene: TRBJ2-1; abundance: few; d_gene: NA; v_gene: TRBV5-4; CDR3nt: TGTGCCAGCAGCCCTTGGGCTAGCTCCTACAATGAGCAGTTCTTC; CDR3aa: CASSPWASSYNEQFF
j_gene: TRBJ2-3; abundance: NA; d_gene: TRBD2; v_gene: TRBV7-3; CDR3nt: TGTGCCAGCAGCTTAAACAGCGGGGTGGCAGGTACGCAGTATTTT; CDR3aa: CASSLNSGVAGTQYF
j_gene: TRBJ2-3; abundance: few; d_gene: NA; v_gene: TRBV7-2; CDR3nt: TGTGCCAGCAGCTTAGACCCGGGGGGCGGGTACACAGATACGCAGTATTTT; CDR3aa: CASSLDPGGGYTDTQYF
j_gene: TRBJ2-7; abundance: NA; d_gene: NA; v_gene: TRBV10-1; CDR3nt: TGCGCCAGCAGTCGGACATACAGGGACGAGCAGTACTTC; CDR3aa: CASSRTYRDEQYF
j_gene: TRBJ2-1; abundance: few; d_gene: TRBD2; v_gene: TRBV2; CDR3nt: TGTGCCAGCAGTGACACAGCGGGAGTATACAATGAGCAGTTCTTC; CDR3aa: CASSDTAGVYNEQFF
j_gene: TRBJ2-5; abundance: NA; d_gene: TRBD2; v_gene: TRBV6-2/TRBV6-3; CDR3nt: TGTGCCAGCAGCAACACCCTAGCGGGAGATCCGGAGACCCAGTACTTC; CDR3aa: CASSNTLAGDPETQYF
j_gene: TRBJ2-7; abundance: NA; d_gene: TRBD2; v_gene: TRBV4-1; CDR3nt: TGCGCCAGCAGTCAAGCGGTGGCTAGCGGGGTCTACGAGCAGTACTTC; CDR3aa: CASSQAVASGVYEQYF
j_gene: TRBJ1-2; abundance: many; d_gene: TRBD1; v_gene: TRBV28; CDR3nt: TGTGCCAGCAGCCCTACTGACAGGGGGCGAAATGCTTACACCTTC; CDR3aa: CASSPTDRGRNAYTF
j_gene: TRBJ1-6; abundance: few; d_gene: NA; v_gene: TRBV15; CDR3nt: TGTGCCACCAGCAGAGCCGCCCCAACCGAAAATTCACCCCTCCACTTT; CDR3aa: CATSRAAPTENSPLHF
j_gene: TRBJ1-1; abundance: NA; d_gene: NA; v_gene: TRBV4-2; CDR3nt: TGTGCCAGCAGCCAAGATCCCCAGGGAGGGGCTTTCTTT; CDR3aa: CASSQDPQGGAFF
j_gene: TRBJ2-7; abundance: few; d_gene: TRBD1; v_gene: TRBV12-3/TRBV12-4; CDR3nt: TGTGCCAGCAGGTCCGGGACAGACCTCTACGAGCAGTACTTC; CDR3aa: CASRSGTDLYEQYF
j_gene: TRBJ2-7; abundance: once; d_gene: TRBD1; v_gene: TRBV18; CDR3nt: TGTGCCAGCTCACCCCAGAGGACAGGGGGCTCCTACGAGCAGTACTTC; CDR3aa: CASSPQRTGGSYEQYF
j_gene: TRBJ2-3; abundance: few; d_gene: NA; v_gene: TRBV4-1; CDR3nt: TGCGCCAGCAGCCAGTCTGGATTCACACCCGGTGCAGATACGCAGTATTTT; CDR3aa: CASSQSGFTPGADTQYF
j_gene: TRBJ2-1; abundance: NA; d_gene: TRBD1; v_gene: TRBV12-3/TRBV12-4; CDR3nt: TGTGCCAGCAGTACGACAGGGTGGGGCAATGAGCAGTTCTTC; CDR3aa: CASSTTGWGNEQFF
j_gene: TRBJ2-5; abundance: NA; d_gene: NA; v_gene: TRBV10-3; CDR3nt: TGTGCCATCAGTGCGTCCCAGGGGGAGACCCAGTACTTC; CDR3aa: CAISASQGETQYF
j_gene: TRBJ1-2; abundance: few; d_gene: NA; v_gene: TRBV20-1; CDR3nt: TGCAGTGCTCCCATGGGGGACGGAGACACCTTC; CDR3aa: CSAPMGDGDTF